This TCR beta chain was documented in a study of blood T cell repertoires in COVID-19. The overall study: The samples span acute and convalescent COVID-19 from the United States, Italy and Spain.

Original analysis: Estimated nucleated cell counts came from reference gene primer amplification. Assay: immunoSEQ multiplex PCR; the TCRdb copy retains only in-frame clones and omits some. V, J and clone size are those of that table, while D and trimming were read from the DNA. The data hold approximately 90,000 clones, with 80% to 90% observed a single time. Per the germline V gene, CDR1 is KGHSH and CDR2 is LQKENI. Trimming pared 5 bases from V and 1 base from J, leaving 12 bases between. The length of the CDR3 is 14 residues. The V gene is TRBV18, the J gene TRBJ2-7, with a weak D call TRBD2 (5 bases). The sample comprised peripheral blood. The TCR sequence derives from a man at least 80 years old with active or convalescent COVID-19. The CDR3 DNA follows: TGTGCCAGCTCAATACGACGGGATTCCTACGAGCAGTACTTC. This sequence encodes CASSIRRDSYEQYF.